The source of this T cell receptor beta chain is a study of shared clonotypes between healthy human individuals (dated by TCRdb to the early 2020s). Describing the broader study: The cohort comprised a couple of women and a few men aged 18 to 49 years. To estimate repertoire size and how much clonotypes are shared between individuals, the study performed deep sequencing of blood TCR repertoires from roughly five healthy adults. For each donor, three plates each were used for CD4 naive and CD4 memory, two plates were used for CD8 naive, and one plate was used for CD8 memory. To increase sequencing depth and limit assay-specific biases, different laboratories used diverse techniques to prepare libraries and sequence TCR repertoires. Between about 0.9 and 9 billion PBMCs per donor were obtained by leukapheresis.

The donors were healthy, HIV-negative adults with no recently reported acute infections or vaccinations. All donors were Caucasian adults living in Nashville, Tennessee, USA. CD4+ T cells were enriched by magnetic negative selection; naive cells were then positively selected on CD45RA, and the negative fraction formed the memory subset. Blood was obtained by leukapheresis, after which PBMCs were separated by Ficoll-Histopaque density gradient centrifugation and cryopreserved in liquid nitrogen vapor phase. Purity and quantity of every magnetically sorted T cell population were checked by analytical flow cytometry. Genomic DNA was isolated from each sorted fraction and quantified by UV absorbance on a Nanodrop 2000c. On this clone: It lacks a known antigen. A junction end diverges from the germline sequence, so it may reflect a read error.

CDR3 length: 20 amino acids, cysteine to phenylalanine. Solely the CDR3 DNA is kept, with 60 bases framed from the first base. Per the germline V gene, SGHTA is the CDR1 and FQGNSA is the CDR2. General conclusions and limits of the study: Sampling was limited to blood, and TCR repertoires in tissue likely differ from TCR repertoires in blood. When a handful of donors were compared, the shared fraction of clonotypes was approximately 5% for naive CD4, around 3.5% for naive CD8, 2.3% for memory CD4, and around 0.37% for memory CD8. The small number of donors limited the genetic and exposure-history diversity represented. Pairwise subsampling indicated that sequencing depth was expected to affect the degree of clonotype sharing among donors. Rarefaction of sorted-subset datasets indicated incomplete sequencing despite the large sequencing depth. Naive subsets generally had larger estimated clonotype richness than memory subsets. Clonotypes shared by all four sorted-subset donors showed higher generation probabilities than non-shared clonotypes.

Using the deep immunoSEQ assay, TCR CDR3 regions were amplified from genomic DNA by multiplex PCR. Extracted genomic DNA from each cell subset was spread evenly across all wells of several immunoSEQ 96-well plates, with each plate serving as a replicate. Each replicate PCR for sorted subsets received roughly 200 ng genomic DNA, equal to tens of thousands of T cell genomes. The purified libraries were quantified using a Qubit 3.0 fluorometer, sized with a Bioanalyzer 2100, and then quantified again using the KAPA Library Quantification kit. Each immunoSEQ 96-well plate was sequenced on its own single-read 150-cycle Illumina NextSeq 550 flow cell. On the study's bioinformatics: Because the immunoSEQ output included only junctional sequences and no quality scores, the filtering could not be the same as the filtering used for full-length reads. Sequences were annotated with PyIR, a Python wrapper for IgBLAST v1.9, and V/J genes and CDR3 were assigned using IMGT germline references. Reads were removed for weak V/J assignments (E-value above 1e-6), missing CDR3, stop codons, out-of-frame junctions, or ambiguous translated residues. V3J clonotypes were defined by identical inferred V gene, J gene, and CDR3 amino acid sequence. To compute the percentage overlap between repertoires, the number of shared unique clonotypes was divided by the size of the smaller repertoire. Richness of each repertoire was evaluated using RTK rarefaction, the Chao1 estimator, and Recon v2.1 estimates of unobserved clonotypes. Generation probabilities were computed with OLGA for all TCRbeta clonotypes obtained by the gDNA method from a few donors. TCRdb carries this immuneACCESS record with in-frame sequences only. Its versions omit some clonotypes, under half of them owing to an unresolved V gene in the studies checked, with the rest unexplained. V and J calls and clone size are those listed in that table; D and trimming were worked out from the DNA. The sample data list around 2,000,000 clones, and 85% to 95% of these were observed just once. The ten most abundant clones make up more than 0.1% of the sample.

This TCR was recovered from a man younger than 35 in good health. Sequencing used naive CD4+ T cells sorted from blood. Per the publication, the cell subset or site label means: CD45RA+ positively selected. The rearranged segments are TRBV7-2 and TRBJ2-2; 14 central nucleotides agree with TRBD2. The bases are TGTGCCAGCAGCATAGCGGGACTAGCGGGAGTCAAACCGAGAACCGGGGAGCTGTTTTTT. Its amino acids are CASSIAGLAGVKPRTGELFF.